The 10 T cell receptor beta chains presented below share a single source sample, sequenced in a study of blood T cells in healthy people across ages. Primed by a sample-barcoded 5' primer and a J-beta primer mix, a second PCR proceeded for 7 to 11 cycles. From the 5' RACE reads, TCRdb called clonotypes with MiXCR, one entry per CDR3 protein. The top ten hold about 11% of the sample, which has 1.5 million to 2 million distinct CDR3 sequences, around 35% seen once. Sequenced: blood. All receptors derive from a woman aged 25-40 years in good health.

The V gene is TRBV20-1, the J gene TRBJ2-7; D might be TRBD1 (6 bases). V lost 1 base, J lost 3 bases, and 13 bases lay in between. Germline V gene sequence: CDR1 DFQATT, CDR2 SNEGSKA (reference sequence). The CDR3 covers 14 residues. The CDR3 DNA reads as TGCAGTGCTAGAGGTCAACAGGGATTCTACGAGCAGTACTTC. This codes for CSARGQQGFYEQYF.

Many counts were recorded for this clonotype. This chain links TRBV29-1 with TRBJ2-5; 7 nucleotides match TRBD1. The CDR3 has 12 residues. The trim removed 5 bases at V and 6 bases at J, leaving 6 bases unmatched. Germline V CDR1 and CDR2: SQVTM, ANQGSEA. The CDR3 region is CSVTTGLKTQYF. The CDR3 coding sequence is TGCAGCGTTACGACAGGGTTAAAGACCCAGTACTTC.

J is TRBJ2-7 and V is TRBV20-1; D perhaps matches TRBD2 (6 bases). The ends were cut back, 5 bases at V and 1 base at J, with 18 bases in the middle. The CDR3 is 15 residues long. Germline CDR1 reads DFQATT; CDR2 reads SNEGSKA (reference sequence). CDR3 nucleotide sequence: TGCAGTGCTCCTGGCCCCGGGAGAGTATCCTACGAGCAGTACTTC. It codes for CSAPGPGRVSYEQYF.

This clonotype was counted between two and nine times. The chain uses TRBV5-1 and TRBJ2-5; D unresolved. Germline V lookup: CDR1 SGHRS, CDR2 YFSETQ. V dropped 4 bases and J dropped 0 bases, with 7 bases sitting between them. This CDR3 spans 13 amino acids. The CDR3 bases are TGCGCCAGCAGCGCCGTGAACCAAGAGACCCAGTACTTC. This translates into CASSAVNQETQYF. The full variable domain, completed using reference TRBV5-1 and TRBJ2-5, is KAGVTQTPRYLIKTRGQQVTLSCSPISGHRSVSWYQQTPGQGLQFLFEYFSETQRNKGNFPGRFSGRQFSNSRSEMNVSTLELGDSALYLCASSAVNQETQYFGPGTRLLVL.

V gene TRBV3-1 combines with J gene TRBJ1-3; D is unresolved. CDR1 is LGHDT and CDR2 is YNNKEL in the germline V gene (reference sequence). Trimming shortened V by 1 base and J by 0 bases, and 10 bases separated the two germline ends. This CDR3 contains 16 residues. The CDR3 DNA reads TGTGCCAGCAGCCAAGTCCGGGCGGCCTCTGGAAACACCATATATTTT. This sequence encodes CASSQVRAASGNTIYF.

The CDR3: CASSPELGGSPLHF. The CDR3 DNA sequence: TGTGCCAGCAGTCCCGAGCTCGGAGGTTCACCCCTCCACTTT. The chain has TRBV28 and TRBJ1-6; no firm D call. Germline CDR1 is MDHEN and CDR2 is SYDVKM. The CDR3 length is 14 residues. With 5 bases removed from V and 9 bases from J, the gap between germline ends came to 14 bases.

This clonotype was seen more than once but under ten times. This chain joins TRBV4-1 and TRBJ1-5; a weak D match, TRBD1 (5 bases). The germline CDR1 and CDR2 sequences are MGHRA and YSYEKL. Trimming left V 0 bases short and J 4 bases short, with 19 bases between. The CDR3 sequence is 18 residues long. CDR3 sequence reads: CASSQDPFKGRGNQPQHF. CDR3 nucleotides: TGCGCCAGCAGCCAAGACCCCTTCAAGGGACGAGGAAATCAGCCCCAGCATTTT.

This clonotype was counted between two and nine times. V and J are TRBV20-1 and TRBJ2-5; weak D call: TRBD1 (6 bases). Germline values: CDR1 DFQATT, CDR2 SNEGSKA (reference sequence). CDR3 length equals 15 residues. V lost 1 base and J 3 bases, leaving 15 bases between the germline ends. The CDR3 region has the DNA TGCAGTGCTAGAGGGGGAAGGGACATTAAAGAGACCCAGTACTTC. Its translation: CSARGGRDIKETQYF.

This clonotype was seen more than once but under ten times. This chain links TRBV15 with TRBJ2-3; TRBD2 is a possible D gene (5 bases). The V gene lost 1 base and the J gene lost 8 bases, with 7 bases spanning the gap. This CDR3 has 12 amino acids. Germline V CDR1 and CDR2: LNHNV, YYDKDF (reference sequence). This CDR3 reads CATSRGSGTQYF. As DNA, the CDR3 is TGTGCCACCAGCAGAGGCAGCGGTACGCAGTATTTT.

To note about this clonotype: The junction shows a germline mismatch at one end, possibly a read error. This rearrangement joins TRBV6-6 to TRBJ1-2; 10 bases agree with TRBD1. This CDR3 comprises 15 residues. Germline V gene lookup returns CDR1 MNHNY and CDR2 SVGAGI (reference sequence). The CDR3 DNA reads TGTGCCAGCAGCTACTCTGAGACAGGGGGCCGTGGCTACACCTTC. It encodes CASSYSETGGRGYTF.